These 8 T cell receptor beta chains came from one sample sequenced in a study of regulatory and conventional T cells in RAG deficiency. Genomic DNA came from blood regulatory T cells gated CD4+ CD25-high CD127-low. Assay used: immunoSEQ multiplex PCR; TCRdb lists only in-frame clones, some missing. Of 7,000 to 10,000 clones listed, under 95% are singletons. This same sample was also taken into another study, of regulatory T cells. That paper states: Primers: 52 TRBV forward and 13 TRBJ reverse.

Sequencing was done on a sample of CD127- CD25+ CD4+ Tregs sorted from blood. These receptors were taken from a human donor in good health.

J is TRBJ1-4 and V is TRBV10-3; 7 nucleotides match TRBD1. The CDR3 has 15 residues. Looked up from germline, CDR1 is ENHRY and CDR2 is SYGVKD. V dropped 0 bases and J dropped 5; count of bases not matched to a gene: 3. The CDR3 here is CAISESYRGNEKLFF. The DNA of the CDR3 is TGTGCCATCAGTGAGTCGTACAGGGGAAATGAAAAACTGTTTTTT.

This sequence joins TRBV18 and TRBJ2-1; 9 bases are a match to TRBD2. This CDR3 is built from 14 residues. CDR1 is KGHSH and CDR2 is LQKENI in the germline V gene. Trimming removed 6 bases from V and 6 bases from J; junction bases left unmatched: 6. The CDR3 DNA follows: TGTGCCAGCTCCAGGCGGGAGGGTTCCAATGAGCAGTTCTTC. This codes for CASSRREGSNEQFF. Full variable domain (missing parts from reference TRBV18 and TRBJ2-1): NAGVMQNPRHLVRRRGQEARLRCSPMKGHSHVYWYRQLPEEGLKFMVYLQKENIIDESGMPKERFSAEFPKEGPSILRIQQVVRGDSAAYFCASSRREGSNEQFFGPGTRLTVL.

The V call is TRBV6-6, the J call TRBJ2-2; 10 nucleotides match TRBD1. This CDR3 has 14 residues. V lost 6 bases and J lost 6; bases outside the gene matches: 4. Germline V lookup: CDR1 MNHNY, CDR2 SVGAGI (reference sequence). CDR3 nucleotide sequence: TGTGCCAGCAGGCCCGGGACAGGGGCCGGGGAGCTGTTTTTT. Translated: CASRPGTGAGELFF.

J is TRBJ1-6 and V is TRBV7-8; D unclear. This CDR3 is built from 17 residues. The germline V gene encodes CDR1 SGHVS and CDR2 FQNEAQ. Between the trimmed V and J ends, which lost 3 bases and 4 bases, there was a span of 16 bases. The CDR3 DNA follows: TGTGCCAGCAGCTTCCCCGCCCGGGTCACATATAATTCACCCCTCCACTTT. Residues: CASSFPARVTYNSPLHF.

The rearrangement links TRBV2 to TRBJ1-1; D gene uncertain. Trimming took off 5 bases at V and 1 base at J, with 8 bases between the two ends. This CDR3 region has 13 residues. Germline V gene lookup returns CDR1 SNHLY and CDR2 FYNNEI. The DNA for the CDR3 is TGTGCCAGCAGTCCTACCGGGAACACTGAAGCTTTCTTT. It yields the protein CASSPTGNTEAFF. Filled out from reference TRBV2 and TRBJ1-1, the complete variable domain reads EPEVTQTPSHQVTQMGQEVILRCVPISNHLYFYWYRQILGQKVEFLVSFYNNEISEKSEIFDDQFSVERPDGSNFTLKIRSTKLEDSAMYFCASSPTGNTEAFFGQGTRLTVV.

The chain joins TRBV5-6 to TRBJ1-4; D is perhaps TRBD1 (5 bases). Per germline, CDR1 SGHDT and CDR2 YYEEEE. Trimming left V 1 base short and J 5 bases short, with 12 bases between. The CDR3 length is 15 residues. CDR3 nucleotide sequence: TGTGCCAGCAGCTTGTGGGTACAGGCCAATGAAAAACTGTTTTTT. This codes for CASSLWVQANEKLFF.

The chain joins TRBV18 to TRBJ2-4, with TRBD2 matching 7 bases. Germline V CDR1 and CDR2: KGHSH, LQKENI. The CDR3 consists of 15 residues. Trimming at V came to 3 bases and at J to 6 bases, leaving 8 bases not matched to a gene. DNA for the CDR3: TGTGCCAGCTCACCTGGACTAGGATCGGTAAACATTCAGTACTTC. Encoded protein: CASSPGLGSVNIQYF.

V and J are TRBV16 and TRBJ2-1, with 7 bases matching TRBD2. V lost 0 bases and J lost 2; bases outside the gene matches: 4. The CDR3 consists of 16 residues. Germline CDR1 is KGHSY and CDR2 is FQNENV. The CDR3 nucleotides read TGTGCCAGCAGCCAATCACTAGCGCCTGCCTACAATGAGCAGTTCTTC. Residues: CASSQSLAPAYNEQFF. The complete variable domain, with remaining parts taken from reference TRBV16 and TRBJ2-1, reads GEEVAQTPKHLVRGEGQKAKLYCAPIKGHSYVFWYQQVLKNEFKFLISFQNENVFDETGMPKERFSAKCLPNSPCSLEIQATKLEDSAVYFCASSQSLAPAYNEQFFGPGTRLTVL.